This T cell receptor (beta chain) was found in a study of T cell responses to AZD1222 COVID-19 vaccine. On the study more broadly: Timing groups of about 4 and about 12 weeks for second doses were pooled. General study findings and limits: Across spike, vaccine-associated CD4 TCRs were found, dominant at 160-218 and 743-854. Unmutated variant regions reportedly attract nearly half of all spike-specific TCRs. Increases in Spike-specific TCR breadth and depth were seen after two AZD1222 doses.

The assay was immunoSEQ multiplex PCR, and TCRdb's table has in-frame clones only and misses some. The sample lists about 160,000 clones, 91% occurring once. On this clone itself: What it binds is not known.

The CDR3 is 22 amino acids. The germline V and J ends were trimmed by 6 bases and 0 bases, with 36 bases remaining between them. The germline CDR1 and CDR2 sequences are ENHRY and SYGVKD. The source material was peripheral blood, sampled on day 0 of AZD1222 vaccination. The V gene is TRBV10-3, the J gene TRBJ2-7, with TRBD1 as a possible D gene (7 bases). The sequence derives from an adult in good health. DNA of the CDR3: TGTGCCATCAGCGGACTGTGGGGGACAGAACTAGCACCATCCAGGAGCTCCTACGAGCAGTACTTC. Protein: CAISGLWGTELAPSRSSYEQYF.